This T cell receptor beta chain was profiled in a study of cytomegalovirus exposure and HLA in healthy donors. Overall study results and limits: Most TCR sequences were uncommon, yet certain public TCRs appeared in many donors. The study designated 150 or so TCR beta chains cytomegalovirus-associated.

It was with 60 Vbeta and 13 Jbeta primers that the PCR ran. Using immunoSEQ multiplex PCR, the repertoire was profiled, and TCRdb retains in-frame clones only, with some absent. The table records 150,000 to 200,000 clones, approximately 70% of them present only once. The V segment lost 3 bases and the J segment 3 bases; nucleotides outside the gene matches: 14. CDR1 is MDHEN and CDR2 is SYDVKM in the germline V gene. This CDR3 has 18 amino acids. Only one count was recorded for this clone. Its antigen remains unknown. The chain recombines TRBV28 with TRBJ2-7, with 10 bases lining up with TRBD2. Sequenced input: PBMCs. The sequence derives from a woman aged 40 to 49 in good health and CMV-seropositive. The CDR3 DNA is TGTGCCAGCAGTTTTCCCCTAGCGGGAGTGAGCCGGAGCTACGAGCAGTACTTC. It yields the protein CASSFPLAGVSRSYEQYF.